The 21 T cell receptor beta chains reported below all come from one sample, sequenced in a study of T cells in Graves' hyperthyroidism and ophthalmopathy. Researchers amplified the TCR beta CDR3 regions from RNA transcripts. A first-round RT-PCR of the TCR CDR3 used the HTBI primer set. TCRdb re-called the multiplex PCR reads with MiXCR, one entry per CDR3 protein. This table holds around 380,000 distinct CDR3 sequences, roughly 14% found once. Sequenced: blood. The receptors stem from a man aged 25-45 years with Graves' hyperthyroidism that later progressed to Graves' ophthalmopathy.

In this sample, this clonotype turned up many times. CDR3 sequence: CASRDRESSYNEQFF. The CDR3 nucleotides read TGTGCCAGCAGGGACAGGGAGTCCTCCTACAATGAGCAGTTCTTC. This chain connects TRBV4-2 to TRBJ2-1; 8 nucleotides align to TRBD1. Germline CDR1 reads LGHNA; CDR2 reads YNFKEQ. With V trimmed by 6 bases and J by 0 bases, 4 bases remained unmatched. The CDR3 runs to 15 residues.

CDR3 coding DNA: TGTGCCAGCAGCGCGGGACTTGGCTACGAGCAGTACTTC. Its translation: CASSAGLGYEQYF. The chain has TRBV9 and TRBJ2-7, with a possible D match to TRBD2 (6 bases). The V end was cut by 3 bases, the J end by 3 bases, with 10 bases between. Germline lookup yields CDR1 SGDLS and CDR2 YYNGEE. The CDR3 covers 13 residues.

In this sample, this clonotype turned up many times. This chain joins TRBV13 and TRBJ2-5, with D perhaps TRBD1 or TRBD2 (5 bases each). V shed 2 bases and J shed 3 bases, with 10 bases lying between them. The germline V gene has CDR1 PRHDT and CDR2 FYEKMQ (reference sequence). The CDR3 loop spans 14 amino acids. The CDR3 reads CASSLRGSEETQYF. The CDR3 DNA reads TGTGCCAGCAGCTTAAGGGGTAGCGAAGAGACCCAGTACTTC.

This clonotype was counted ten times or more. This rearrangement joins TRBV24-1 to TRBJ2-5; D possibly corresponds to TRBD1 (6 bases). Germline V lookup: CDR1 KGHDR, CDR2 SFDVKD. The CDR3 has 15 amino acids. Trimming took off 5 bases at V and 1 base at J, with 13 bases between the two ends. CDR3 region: CATSVGGGGQETQYF. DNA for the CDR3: TGTGCCACCAGTGTAGGGGGTGGGGGCCAAGAGACCCAGTACTTC.

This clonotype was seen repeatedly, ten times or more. The CDR3 nucleotides are TGCAGTGCTAGGGGGTGGGGGGCGGCTAGCACTGAAGCTTTCTTT. Translated: CSARGWGAASTEAFF. This chain links TRBV20-1 with TRBJ1-1; D may be TRBD1 (6 bases). The V gene's germline CDR1 is DFQATT and CDR2 SNEGSKA (reference sequence). Between the trimmed V and J ends, which lost 3 bases and 4 bases, there was a span of 18 bases. The length of the CDR3 is 15 residues.

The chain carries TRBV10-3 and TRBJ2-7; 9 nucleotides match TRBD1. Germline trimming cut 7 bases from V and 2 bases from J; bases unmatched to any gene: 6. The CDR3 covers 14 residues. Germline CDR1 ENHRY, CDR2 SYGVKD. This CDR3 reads CAITNRDRAYEQYF. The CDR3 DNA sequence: TGTGCCATCACCAACCGGGACAGGGCCTACGAGCAGTACTTC.

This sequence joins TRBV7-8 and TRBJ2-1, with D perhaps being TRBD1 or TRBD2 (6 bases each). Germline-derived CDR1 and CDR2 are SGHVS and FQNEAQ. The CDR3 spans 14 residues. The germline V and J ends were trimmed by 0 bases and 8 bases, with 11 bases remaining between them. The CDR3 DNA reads TGTGCCAGCAGCTTAGCGGGGGGCCACGATGAGCAGTTCTTC. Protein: CASSLAGGHDEQFF.

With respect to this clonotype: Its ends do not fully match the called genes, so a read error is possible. The CDR3 coding sequence is TGCAGTGCTAGAGCAGGCAGGGAATACGAGCAGTGCTTC. The encoded protein is CSARAGREYEQCF. This rearrangement joins TRBV20-1 to TRBJ2-7; tentatively, D is TRBD1 (5 bases). CDR1 and CDR2 (germline): DFQATT, SNEGSKA (reference sequence). The CDR3 consists of 13 residues.

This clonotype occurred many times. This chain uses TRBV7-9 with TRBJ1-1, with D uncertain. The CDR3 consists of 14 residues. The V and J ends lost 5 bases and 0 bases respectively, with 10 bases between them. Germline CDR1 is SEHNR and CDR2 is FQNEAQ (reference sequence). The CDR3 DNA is TGTGCCAGCAGCCACAAACAGATGAACACTGAAGCTTTCTTT. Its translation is CASSHKQMNTEAFF.

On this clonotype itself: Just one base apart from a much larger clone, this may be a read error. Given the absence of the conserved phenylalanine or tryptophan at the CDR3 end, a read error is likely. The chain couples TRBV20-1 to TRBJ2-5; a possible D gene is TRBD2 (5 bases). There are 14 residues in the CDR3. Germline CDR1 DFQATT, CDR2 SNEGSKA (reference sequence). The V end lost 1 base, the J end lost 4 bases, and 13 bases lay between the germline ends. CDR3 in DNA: TGCAGTGCTAGAGCCCCACTAGTTGCAGAGACCCAGTACTTA. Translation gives CSARAPLVAETQYL.

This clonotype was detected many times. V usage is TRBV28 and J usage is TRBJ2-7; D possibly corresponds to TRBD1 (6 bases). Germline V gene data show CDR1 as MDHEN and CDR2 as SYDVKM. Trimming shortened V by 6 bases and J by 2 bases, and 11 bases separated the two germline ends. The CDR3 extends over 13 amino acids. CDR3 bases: TGTGCCAGCAGAGGCAGGGGTCCCTACGAGCAGTACTTC. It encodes CASRGRGPYEQYF. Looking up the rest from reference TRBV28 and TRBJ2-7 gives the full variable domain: DVKVTQSSRYLVKRTGEKVFLECVQDMDHENMFWYRQDPGLGLRLIYFSYDVKMKEKGDIPEGYSVSREKKERFSLILESASTNQTSMYLCASRGRGPYEQYFGPGTRLTVT.

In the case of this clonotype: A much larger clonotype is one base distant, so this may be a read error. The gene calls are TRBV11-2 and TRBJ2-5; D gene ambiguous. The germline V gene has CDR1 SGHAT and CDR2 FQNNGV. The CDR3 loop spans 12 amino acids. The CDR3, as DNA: TGTGCCAGCAGCTTATTCCAAGGGACCCAGTACTTC. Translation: CASSLFQGTQYF.

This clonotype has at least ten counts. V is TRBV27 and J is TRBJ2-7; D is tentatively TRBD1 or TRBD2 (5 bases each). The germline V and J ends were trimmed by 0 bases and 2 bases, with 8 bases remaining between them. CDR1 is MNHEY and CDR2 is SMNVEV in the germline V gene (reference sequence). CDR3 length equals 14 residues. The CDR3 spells CASSLSPGPYEQYF. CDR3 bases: TGTGCCAGCAGTTTATCTCCGGGACCCTACGAGCAGTACTTC.

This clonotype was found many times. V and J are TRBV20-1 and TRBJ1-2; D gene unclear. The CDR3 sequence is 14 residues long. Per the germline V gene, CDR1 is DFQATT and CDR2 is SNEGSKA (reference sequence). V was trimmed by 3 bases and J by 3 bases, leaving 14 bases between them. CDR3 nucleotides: TGCAGTGCTAGGCCGATCGGAAGGGACTATGGCTACACCTTC. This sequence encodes CSARPIGRDYGYTF.

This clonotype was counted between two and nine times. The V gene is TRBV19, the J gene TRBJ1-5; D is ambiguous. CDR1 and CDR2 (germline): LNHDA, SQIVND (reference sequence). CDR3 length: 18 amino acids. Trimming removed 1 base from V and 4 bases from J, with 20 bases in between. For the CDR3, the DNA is TGTGCCAGTAGTATAGTTTCGGAGCAAGGGCTCAGGAATCAGCCCCAGCATTTT. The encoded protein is CASSIVSEQGLRNQPQHF.

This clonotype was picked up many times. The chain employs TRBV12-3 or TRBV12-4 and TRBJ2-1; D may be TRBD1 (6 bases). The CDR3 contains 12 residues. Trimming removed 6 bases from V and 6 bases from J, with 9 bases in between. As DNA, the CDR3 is TGTGCCAGCAGCCCGGACAGCAATGAGCAGTTCTTC. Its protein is CASSPDSNEQFF.

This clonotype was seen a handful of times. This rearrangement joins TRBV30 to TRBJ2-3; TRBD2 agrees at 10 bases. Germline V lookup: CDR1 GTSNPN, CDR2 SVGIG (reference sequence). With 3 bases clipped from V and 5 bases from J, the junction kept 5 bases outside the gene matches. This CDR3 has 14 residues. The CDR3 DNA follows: TGTGCCTGGAGCATAGCGGGGGGAATAGATACGCAGTATTTT. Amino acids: CAWSIAGGIDTQYF.

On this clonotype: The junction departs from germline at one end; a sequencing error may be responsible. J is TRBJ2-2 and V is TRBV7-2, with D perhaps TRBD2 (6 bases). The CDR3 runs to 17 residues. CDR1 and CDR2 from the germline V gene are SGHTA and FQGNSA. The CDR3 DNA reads TGTGTCAGCAGCTTAGCGGCGGGAAACACGAACACCGGGGAGCTGTTTTTT. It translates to CVSSLAAGNTNTGELFF.

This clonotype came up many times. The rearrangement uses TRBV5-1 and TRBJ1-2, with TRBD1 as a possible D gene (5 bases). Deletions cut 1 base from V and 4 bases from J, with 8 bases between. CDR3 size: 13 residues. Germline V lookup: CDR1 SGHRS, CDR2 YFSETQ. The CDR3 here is CASSLIGTYGYTF. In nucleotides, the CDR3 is TGCGCCAGCAGCTTGATTGGGACCTATGGCTACACCTTC.

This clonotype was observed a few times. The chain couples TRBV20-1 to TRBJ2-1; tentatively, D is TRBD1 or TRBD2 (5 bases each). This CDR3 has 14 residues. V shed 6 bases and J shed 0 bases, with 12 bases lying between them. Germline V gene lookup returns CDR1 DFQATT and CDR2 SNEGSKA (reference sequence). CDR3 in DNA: TGCAGTGCCGCCGGGGCTATCTCCTACAATGAGCAGTTCTTC. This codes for CSAAGAISYNEQFF.

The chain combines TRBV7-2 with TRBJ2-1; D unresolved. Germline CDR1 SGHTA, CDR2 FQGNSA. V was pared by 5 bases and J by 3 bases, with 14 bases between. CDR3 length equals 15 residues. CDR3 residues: CASSPTGPSYNEQFF. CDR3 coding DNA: TGTGCCAGCAGCCCCACCGGGCCTAGCTACAATGAGCAGTTCTTC.